This T cell receptor (beta chain) stems from a study of blood T cell repertoires in COVID-19. Background on the study: Spain, Italy and the United States supplied samples that represented acute and convalescent COVID-19. From T cells, B-cell-depleted T cells, or PBMCs came the material, which was cDNA or gDNA.

Assay used: immunoSEQ multiplex PCR; TCRdb lists only in-frame clones, some missing. The repertoire consists of approximately 220,000 clones, with 80% to 90% occurring once and the leading ten covering 3.8%. V dropped 7 bases and J dropped 5 bases, with 17 bases sitting between them. Germline CDR1 is MDHEN and CDR2 is SYDVKM. The length of the CDR3 is 14 residues. Participant-reported clinical history was the basis for cohort assignment. The sample consisted of PBMCs or T cells enriched from blood (not recorded which). V is TRBV28 and J is TRBJ1-1; perhaps TRBD1 as D (5 bases). This TCR came from a woman in her forties with acute COVID-19. The CDR3 nucleotides read TGTGCCAGCACCTCGAGAAGGGGCCGTACTGAAGCTTTCTTT. Its translation: CASTSRRGRTEAFF.